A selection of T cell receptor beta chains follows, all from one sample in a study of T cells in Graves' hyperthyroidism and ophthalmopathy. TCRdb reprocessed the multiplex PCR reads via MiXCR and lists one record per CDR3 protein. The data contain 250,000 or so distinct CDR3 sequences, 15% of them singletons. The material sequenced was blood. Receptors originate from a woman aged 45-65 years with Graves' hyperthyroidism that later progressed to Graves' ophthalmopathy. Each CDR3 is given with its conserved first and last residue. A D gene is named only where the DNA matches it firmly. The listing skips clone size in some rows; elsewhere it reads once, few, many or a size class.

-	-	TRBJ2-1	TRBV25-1	TGTGCCAGCACTGAATTGGGCGGCAATGAGCAGTTCTTC	CASTELGGNEQFF
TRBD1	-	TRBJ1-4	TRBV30	TGTGCCTGGAGGGATAAGACAGGGGGTTTGTTACTGTTTTTT	CAWRDKTGGLLLFF
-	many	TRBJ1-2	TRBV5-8	TGTGCCAGTACGCCCTCGCCCCAGACGGACTATGGCTACACCTTC	CASTPSPQTDYGYTF
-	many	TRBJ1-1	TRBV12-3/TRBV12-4	TGTGCCAGCAGTAACCCTAACACTGAAGCTTTCTTT	CASSNPNTEAFF
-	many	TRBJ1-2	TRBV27	TGTGCCAGCGGCACTCGGGACGGGGCTATGGCCGGCTACACCTTC	CASGTRDGAMAGYTF
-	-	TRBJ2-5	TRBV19	TGTGCCAGTCGAGTGGGGTCCCAAGAGACCCAGTACTTC	CASRVGSQETQYF
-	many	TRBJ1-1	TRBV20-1	TGCAGTGCTAGAGATCAAAGGAACTCCCCCACTGAAGCTTTCTTT	CSARDQRNSPTEAFF
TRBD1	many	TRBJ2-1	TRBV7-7	TGTGCTGTCCTGCAGGGGGCTGAGCAGTTCTTC	CAVLQGAEQFF
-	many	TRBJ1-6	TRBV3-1	TGTGCCAGCAGCTCAGGGGTGGCAGCCTTTAATTCACCCCTCCACTTT	CASSSGVAAFNSPLHF
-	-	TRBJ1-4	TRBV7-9	TGTGCCAGCAGCTTGGGCAGGGAACCCTCAACTAATGAAAAACTGTTTTTT	CASSLGREPSTNEKLFF
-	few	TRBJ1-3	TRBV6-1	TGTGCCAGCCGGAATTCTGGAAACACCATATATTTT	CASRNSGNTIYF
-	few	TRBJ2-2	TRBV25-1	TGTGCCAGCAGCGGATTTAGCTTGAACACCGGGGAGCTGTTTTTT	CASSGFSLNTGELFF
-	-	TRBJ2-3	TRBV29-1	TGCAGCGTAGCGGGTCCAGGGCTAGGGCGGGCCACAGATACGCAGTATTTT	CSVAGPGLGRATDTQYF
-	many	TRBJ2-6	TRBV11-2	TGTGCCAGCAGCTCTATGATCCTCTCTGGGGCCAACGTCCTGACTTTC	CASSSMILSGANVLTF
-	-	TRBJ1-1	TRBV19	TGTGCCACCAATTTCGGGGGGGGGACTGAAGCTTTCTTT	CATNFGGGTEAFF
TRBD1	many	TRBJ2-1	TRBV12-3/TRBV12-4	TGTGCCAGCAGTAGGGGACAGGGGATGAATGAGCAGTTCTTC	CASSRGQGMNEQFF
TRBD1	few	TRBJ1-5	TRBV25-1	TGTGCCAGCAGTGAACCCGGACAGGGCCATAATAGCAATCAGCCCCAGCATTTT	CASSEPGQGHNSNQPQHF
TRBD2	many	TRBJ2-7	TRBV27	TGTGCCAGCAGTTTGACGACTAGCGCGTCCTACGAGCAGTACTTC	CASSLTTSASYEQYF
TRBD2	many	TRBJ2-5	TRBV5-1	TGCGCCAGCAGCTCCGGACTAGCGGCTCTTCAAGAGACCCAGTACTTC	CASSSGLAALQETQYF
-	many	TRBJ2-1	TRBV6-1	TGTGCCAGCACGGGGACTTACTACAATGAGCAGTTCTTC	CASTGTYYNEQFF
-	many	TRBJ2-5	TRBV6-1	TGTGCCAGCAGTGTGGGTTGGGGGACTTCGAAAGAGACCCAGTACTTC	CASSVGWGTSKETQYF
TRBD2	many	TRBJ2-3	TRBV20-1	TGCAGTGCTAGGACTAGCGGGAGTACAGATACGCAGTATTTT	CSARTSGSTDTQYF
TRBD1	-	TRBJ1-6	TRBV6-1	TGTGCCAGCAGGAAAACACAGGGGGTAAATTCACCCCTCCACTTT	CASRKTQGVNSPLHF
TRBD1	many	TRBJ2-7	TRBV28	TGTGCCAGCAGTTCAGGACAGGCGGGCTCCTACGAGCAGTACTTC	CASSSGQAGSYEQYF
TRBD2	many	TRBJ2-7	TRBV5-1	TGCGCCAGCAGCTTAGGCGGGAGTGGGTACGAGCAGTACTTC	CASSLGGSGYEQYF
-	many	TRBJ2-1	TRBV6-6	TGTGCCAGCAGTTACACGGGGGCCGGGCAGTTCTTC	CASSYTGAGQFF
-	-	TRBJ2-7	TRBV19	TGTGCCAGTAGTATCTACTCTTTCTACGAGCAGTACTTC	CASSIYSFYEQYF
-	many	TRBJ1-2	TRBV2	TGTGCCAGCAGTGAAGCGCTTTGGGGGGGCCGCCATGGCTACACCTTC	CASSEALWGGRHGYTF
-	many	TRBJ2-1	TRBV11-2	TGTGCCAGCAGCTTTAAGGGACTCATGGGCGATGAGCAGTTCTTC	CASSFKGLMGDEQFF
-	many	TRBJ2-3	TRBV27	TGTGCCAGCAGTTTGTCCATATCGGGGAATACGCAGTATTTT	CASSLSISGNTQYF
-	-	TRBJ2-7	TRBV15	TGTGCCACCAGCCCTACTGGGTCGGCCTACGAGCAGTACTTC	CATSPTGSAYEQYF
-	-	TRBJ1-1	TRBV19	TGTGCCAGTAGGCCCGGGACAAAGAACACTGAAGCTTTCTTT	CASRPGTKNTEAFF
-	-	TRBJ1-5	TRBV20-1	TGCAGTGCTAGAGATGGAGGCAGGGGAGGATTCAATCAGCCCCAGCATTTT	CSARDGGRGGFNQPQHF
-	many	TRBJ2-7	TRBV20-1	TGCAGTTCACTAACCCTGAAGTACGAGCAGTACTTC	CSSLTLKYEQYF
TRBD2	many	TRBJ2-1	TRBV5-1	TGCGCCAGCAGCTTCAGCGGTCTAGCGGAGACCTACAATGAGCAGTTCTTC	CASSFSGLAETYNEQFF
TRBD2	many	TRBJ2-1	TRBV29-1	TGCAGCGCGTTACTAGCGGGAGACTACAATGAGCAGTTCTTC	CSALLAGDYNEQFF
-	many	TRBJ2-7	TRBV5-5	TGTGCCAGCAACCCGGGACCAGGTTACTACGAGCAGTACTTC	CASNPGPGYYEQYF
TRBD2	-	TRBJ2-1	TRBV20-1	TGCAGTGCTAGTGGGACTAGCGGGACCTACAATGAGCAGTTCTTC	CSASGTSGTYNEQFF
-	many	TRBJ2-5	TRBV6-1	TGTGCCAGCAGTTCCCTCGGGGAAGAGACCCAGTACTTC	CASSSLGEETQYF
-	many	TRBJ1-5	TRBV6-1	TGTGCCAGCATCTGGGGAGATAGCAATCAGCCCCAGCATTTT	CASIWGDSNQPQHF
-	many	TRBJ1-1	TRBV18	TGTGCCAGCTCACCCGTCAGGGGCTTGAACACTGAAGCTTTCTTT	CASSPVRGLNTEAFF
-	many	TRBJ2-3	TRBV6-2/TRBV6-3	-	CASSSSSLAVTRTDTQYF
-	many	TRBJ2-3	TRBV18	TGTGCCAGCTCCCCAGACAGGACCCTCACAGATACGCAGTATTTT	CASSPDRTLTDTQYF
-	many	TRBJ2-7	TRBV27	TGTGCCAGCAGTTGGGGGGTTACCTACGAGCAGTACTTC	CASSWGVTYEQYF
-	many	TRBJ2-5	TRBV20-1	TGCAGTGCTAGAGGAACGAGACAGGTCTGGTCCGAAGAGACCCAGTACTTC	CSARGTRQVWSEETQYF
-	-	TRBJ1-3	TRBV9	TGTGCCAGCAGCGTAGACCCAGGGACAGGAAACACCATATATTTT	CASSVDPGTGNTIYF
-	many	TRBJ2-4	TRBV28	-	CASSSSRLGKNIQYF
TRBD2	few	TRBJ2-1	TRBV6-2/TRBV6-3	TGTGCCAGCAGTTGGTATTTGGGACTAGCGGGAGGATCCTACAATGAGCAGTTCTTC	CASSWYLGLAGGSYNEQFF
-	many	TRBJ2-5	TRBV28	TGTGCCAGCAGTTTGGGAGTGGGAGGCCAAGAGACCCAGTACTTC	CASSLGVGGQETQYF
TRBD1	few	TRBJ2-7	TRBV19	TGTGCCAGTAGTATTTCTGGGGGACAGTCATACGAGCAGTACTTC	CASSISGGQSYEQYF
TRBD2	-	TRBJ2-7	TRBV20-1	TGCAGTGCTAGAGGGCTAGCGGGAGGAGGCACCTACGAGCAGTACTTC	CSARGLAGGGTYEQYF